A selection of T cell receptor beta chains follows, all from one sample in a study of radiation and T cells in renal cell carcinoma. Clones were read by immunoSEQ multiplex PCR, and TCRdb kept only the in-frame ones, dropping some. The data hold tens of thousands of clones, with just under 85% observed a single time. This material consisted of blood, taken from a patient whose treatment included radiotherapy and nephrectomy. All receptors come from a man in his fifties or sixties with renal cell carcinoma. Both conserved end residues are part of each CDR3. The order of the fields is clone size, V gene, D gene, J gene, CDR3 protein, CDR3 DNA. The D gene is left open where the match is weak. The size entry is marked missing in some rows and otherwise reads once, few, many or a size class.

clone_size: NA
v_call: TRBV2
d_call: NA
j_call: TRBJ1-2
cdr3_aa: CASSEARRTNYGYTF
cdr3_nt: TGTGCCAGCAGTGAGGCTCGCAGGACTAACTATGGCTACACCTTC

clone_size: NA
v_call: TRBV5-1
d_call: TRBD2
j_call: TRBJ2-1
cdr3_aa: CASSLDAGGTNEQFF
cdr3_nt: TGCGCCAGCAGCTTGGACGCGGGGGGTACGAATGAGCAGTTCTTC

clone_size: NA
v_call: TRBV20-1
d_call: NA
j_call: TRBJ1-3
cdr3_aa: CSAQSWDTIYF
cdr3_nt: TGCAGTGCTCAGTCGTGGGACACCATATATTTT

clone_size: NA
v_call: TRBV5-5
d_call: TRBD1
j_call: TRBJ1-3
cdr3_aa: CASSVTGGENTIYF
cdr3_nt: TGTGCCAGCAGCGTGACAGGGGGCGAAAACACCATATATTTT

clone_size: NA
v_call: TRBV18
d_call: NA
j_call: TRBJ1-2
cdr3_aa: CASSPTSGEYGYTF
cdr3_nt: TGTGCCAGCTCCCCAACTTCGGGGGAATACGGCTACACCTTC

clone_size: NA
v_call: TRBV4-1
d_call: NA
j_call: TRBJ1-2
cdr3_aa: CASSQDEGNDRGYTF
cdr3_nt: TGCGCCAGCAGCCAAGATGAGGGCAACGACCGTGGCTACACCTTC

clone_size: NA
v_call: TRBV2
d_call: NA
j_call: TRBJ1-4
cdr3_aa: CASREWSATNEKLFF
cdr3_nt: TGTGCCAGCCGCGAGTGGAGTGCAACTAATGAAAAACTGTTTTTT

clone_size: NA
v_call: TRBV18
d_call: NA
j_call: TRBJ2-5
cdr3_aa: CASSTNGGQETQYF
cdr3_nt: TGTGCCAGCTCAACGAACGGAGGCCAAGAGACCCAGTACTTC

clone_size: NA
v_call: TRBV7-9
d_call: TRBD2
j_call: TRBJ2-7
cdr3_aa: CASSQASGGLTYEQYF
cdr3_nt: TGTGCCAGCAGCCAAGCGAGCGGGGGCCTAACCTACGAGCAGTACTTC

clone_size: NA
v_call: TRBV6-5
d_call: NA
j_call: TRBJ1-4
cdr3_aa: CAIREGTTNEKLFF
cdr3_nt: TGTGCCATCCGCGAGGGAACAACTAATGAAAAACTGTTTTTT

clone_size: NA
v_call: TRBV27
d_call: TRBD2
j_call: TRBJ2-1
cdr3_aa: CASSFAGGFGYNEQFF
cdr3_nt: TGTGCCAGCAGTTTCGCGGGAGGTTTTGGCTACAATGAGCAGTTCTTC

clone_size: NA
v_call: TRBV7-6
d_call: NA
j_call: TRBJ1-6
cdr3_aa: CASSLGEGTRSPLHF
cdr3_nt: TGTGCCAGCAGCTTGGGAGAGGGGACGAGGTCACCCCTCCACTTT

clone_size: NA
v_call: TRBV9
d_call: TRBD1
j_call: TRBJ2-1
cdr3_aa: CASSGRQGSSYNEQFF
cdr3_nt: TGTGCCAGCAGCGGCCGACAGGGTAGCTCCTACAATGAGCAGTTCTTC

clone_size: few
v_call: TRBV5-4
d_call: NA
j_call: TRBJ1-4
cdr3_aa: CASSLPGAGTNEKLFF
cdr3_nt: TGTGCCAGCAGCTTACCGGGGGCAGGAACTAATGAAAAACTGTTTTTT

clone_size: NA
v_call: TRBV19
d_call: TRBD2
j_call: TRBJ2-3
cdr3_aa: CASSMGRTSGSMTDTQYF
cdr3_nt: TGTGCCAGTAGTATGGGGAGGACTAGCGGGAGTATGACAGATACGCAGTATTTT

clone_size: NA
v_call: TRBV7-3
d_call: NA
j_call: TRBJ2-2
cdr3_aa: CVSSLDINTGELFF
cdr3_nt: TGTGTCAGCAGCTTAGACATAAACACCGGGGAGCTGTTTTTT

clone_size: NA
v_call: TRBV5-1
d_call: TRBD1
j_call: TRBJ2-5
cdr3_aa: CASSWTGVQETQYF
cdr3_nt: TGCGCCAGCAGCTGGACAGGGGTACAAGAGACCCAGTACTTC

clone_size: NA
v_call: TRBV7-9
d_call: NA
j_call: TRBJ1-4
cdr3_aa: CASSSGMYGAGNEKLFF
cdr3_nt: TGTGCCAGCAGCTCGGGCATGTATGGGGCGGGTAATGAAAAACTGTTTTTT

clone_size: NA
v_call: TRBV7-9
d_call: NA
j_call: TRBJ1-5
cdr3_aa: CASSPSGRTGGNQPQHF
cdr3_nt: TGTGCCAGCAGCCCTTCCGGGCGGACTGGGGGCAATCAGCCCCAGCATTTT

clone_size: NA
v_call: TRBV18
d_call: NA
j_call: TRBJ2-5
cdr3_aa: CASSQYQETQYF
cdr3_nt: TGTGCCAGCTCCCAGTACCAAGAGACCCAGTACTTC

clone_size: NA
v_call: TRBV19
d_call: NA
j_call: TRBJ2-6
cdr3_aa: CASSIGAGLTGANVLTF
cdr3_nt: TGTGCCAGTAGTATAGGGGCGGGGCTCACTGGGGCCAACGTCCTGACTTTC

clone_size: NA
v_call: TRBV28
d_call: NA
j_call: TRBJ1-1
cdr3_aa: CASSSGRSNTEAFF
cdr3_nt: TGTGCCAGCAGTTCAGGGAGATCGAACACTGAAGCTTTCTTT

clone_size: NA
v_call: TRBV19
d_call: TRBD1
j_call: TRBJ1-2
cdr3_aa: CASGWTGVNYGYTF
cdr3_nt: TGTGCCAGTGGGTGGACAGGGGTTAACTATGGCTACACCTTC

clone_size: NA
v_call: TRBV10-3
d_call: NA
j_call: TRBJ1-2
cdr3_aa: CAIIRTGSYGYTF
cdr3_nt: TGTGCCATCATCAGAACAGGGAGCTATGGCTACACCTTC

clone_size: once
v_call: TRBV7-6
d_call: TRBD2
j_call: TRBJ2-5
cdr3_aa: CASSSSGGEETQYF
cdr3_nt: TGTGCCAGCAGCTCTAGCGGGGGGGAAGAGACCCAGTACTTC

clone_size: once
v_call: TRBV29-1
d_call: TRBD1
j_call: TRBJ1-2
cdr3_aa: CSYGTDYGYTF
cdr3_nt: TGCAGCTATGGGACAGACTATGGCTACACCTTC

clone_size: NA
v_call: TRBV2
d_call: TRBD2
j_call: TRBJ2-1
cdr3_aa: CASKGLAAPSSYNEQFF
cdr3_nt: TGTGCCAGCAAGGGACTAGCGGCTCCGAGCTCCTACAATGAGCAGTTCTTC

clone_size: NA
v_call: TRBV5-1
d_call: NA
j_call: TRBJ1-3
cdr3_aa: CASSGATSGNTIYF
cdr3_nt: TGCGCCAGTAGTGGGGCGACCTCTGGAAACACCATATATTTT

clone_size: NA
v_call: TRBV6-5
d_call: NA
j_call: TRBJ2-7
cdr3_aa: CASSVTGSYEQYF
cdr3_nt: TGTGCCAGCAGTGTGACAGGATCCTACGAGCAGTACTTC

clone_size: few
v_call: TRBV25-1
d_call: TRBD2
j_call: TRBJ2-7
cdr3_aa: CASSVGGLYEQYF
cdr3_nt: TGTGCCAGCAGTGTGGGAGGGCTCTACGAGCAGTACTTC

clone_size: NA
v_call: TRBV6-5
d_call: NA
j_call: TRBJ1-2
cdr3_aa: CASSQHREGGYTF
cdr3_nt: TGTGCCAGCAGTCAACACCGAGAAGGGGGCTACACCTTC

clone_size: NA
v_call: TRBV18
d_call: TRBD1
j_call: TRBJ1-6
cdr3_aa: CASSPRDSNSPLHF
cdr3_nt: TGTGCCAGCTCACCTAGGGACAGTAATTCACCCCTCCACTTT

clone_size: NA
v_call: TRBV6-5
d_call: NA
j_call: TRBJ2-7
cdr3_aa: CASSYRDGENEQYF
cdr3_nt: TGTGCCAGCAGTTACCGGGACGGGGAAAACGAGCAGTACTTC

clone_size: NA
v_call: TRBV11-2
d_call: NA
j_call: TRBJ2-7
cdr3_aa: CASANLWGDYEQYF
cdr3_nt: TGTGCCAGCGCCAACTTATGGGGTGATTACGAGCAGTACTTC

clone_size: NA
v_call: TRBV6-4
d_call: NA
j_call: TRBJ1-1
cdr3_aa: CAKHRVNTEAFF
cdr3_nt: TGTGCCAAACACAGGGTGAACACTGAAGCTTTCTTT

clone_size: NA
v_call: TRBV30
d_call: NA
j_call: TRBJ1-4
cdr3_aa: CAWSPSRGRINEKLFF
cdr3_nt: TGTGCCTGGAGCCCTTCCAGGGGACGGATTAATGAAAAACTGTTTTTT

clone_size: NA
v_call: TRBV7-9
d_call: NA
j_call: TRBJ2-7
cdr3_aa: CASSLVGGSYEQYF
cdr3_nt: TGTGCCAGCAGCTTAGTCGGCGGGTCCTACGAGCAGTACTTC